This TCR beta chain was recorded in a study of T cell responses to AZD1222 COVID-19 vaccine. Germline V gene data show CDR1 as LNHDA and CDR2 as SQIVND (reference sequence). V lost 5 bases, J lost 3 bases, and 16 bases lay in between. The CDR3 spans 15 residues. Sequenced by immunoSEQ multiplex PCR; TCRdb stores in-frame clones only, minus some. The sample includes 85,000 to 100,000 clones, more than 90% of them seen just once. The TCR originated in an adult in good health. Here the sequenced sample was peripheral blood, taken on day 0 of AZD1222 vaccination. This chain joins TRBV19 and TRBJ1-2; tentative D call: TRBD1 (6 bases). CDR3 nucleotide sequence: TGTGCCAGTAGTTCTGGGACACTCCTCCACTATGGCTACACCTTC. Its translation: CASSSGTLLHYGYTF.